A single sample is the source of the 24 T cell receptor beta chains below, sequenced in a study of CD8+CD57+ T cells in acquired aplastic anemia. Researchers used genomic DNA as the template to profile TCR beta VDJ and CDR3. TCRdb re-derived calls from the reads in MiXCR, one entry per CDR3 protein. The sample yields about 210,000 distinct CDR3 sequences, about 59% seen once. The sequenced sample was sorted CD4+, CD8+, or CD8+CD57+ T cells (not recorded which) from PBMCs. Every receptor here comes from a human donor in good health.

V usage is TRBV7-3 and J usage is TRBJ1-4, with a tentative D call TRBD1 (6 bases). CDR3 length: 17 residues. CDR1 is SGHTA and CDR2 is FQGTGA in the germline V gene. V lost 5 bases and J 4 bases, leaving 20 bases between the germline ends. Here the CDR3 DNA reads TGTGCCAGCAGCGTGTGGGGGGCACAGGGAAATAATGAAAAACTGTTTTTT. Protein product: CASSVWGAQGNNEKLFF.

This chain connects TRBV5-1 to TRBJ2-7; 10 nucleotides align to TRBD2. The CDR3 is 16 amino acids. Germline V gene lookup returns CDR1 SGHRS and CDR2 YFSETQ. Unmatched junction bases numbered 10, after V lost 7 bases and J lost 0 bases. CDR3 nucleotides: TGCGCCAGCCGCCCCCAAGCGGGGGGGAGCTCCTACGAGCAGTACTTC. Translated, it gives CASRPQAGGSSYEQYF.

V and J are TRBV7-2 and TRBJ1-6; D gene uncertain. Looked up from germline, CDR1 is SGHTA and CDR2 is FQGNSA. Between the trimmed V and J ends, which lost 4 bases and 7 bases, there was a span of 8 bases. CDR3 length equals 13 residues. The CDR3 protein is CASSWGSNSPLHF. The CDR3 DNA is TGTGCCAGCAGCTGGGGATCCAATTCACCCCTCCACTTT.

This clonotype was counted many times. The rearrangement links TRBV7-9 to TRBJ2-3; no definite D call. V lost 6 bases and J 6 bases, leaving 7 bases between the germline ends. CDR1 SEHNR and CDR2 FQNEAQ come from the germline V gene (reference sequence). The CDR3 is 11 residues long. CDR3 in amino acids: CASRQTDTQYF. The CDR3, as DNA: TGTGCCAGCAGACAGACTGATACGCAGTATTTT.

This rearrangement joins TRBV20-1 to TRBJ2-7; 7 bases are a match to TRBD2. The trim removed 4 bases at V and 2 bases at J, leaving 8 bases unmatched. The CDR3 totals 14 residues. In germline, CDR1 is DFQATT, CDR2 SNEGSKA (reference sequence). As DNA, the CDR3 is TGCAGTGCTACTGGGCTAGCGGACCCCTACGAGCAGTACTTC. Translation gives CSATGLADPYEQYF.

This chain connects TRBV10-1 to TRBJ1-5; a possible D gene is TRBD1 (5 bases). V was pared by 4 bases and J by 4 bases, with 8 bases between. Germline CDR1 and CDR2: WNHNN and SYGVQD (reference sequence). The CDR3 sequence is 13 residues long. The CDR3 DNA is TGCGCCAGCAGTGTAGGGGTTAATCAGCCCCAGCATTTT. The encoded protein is CASSVGVNQPQHF.

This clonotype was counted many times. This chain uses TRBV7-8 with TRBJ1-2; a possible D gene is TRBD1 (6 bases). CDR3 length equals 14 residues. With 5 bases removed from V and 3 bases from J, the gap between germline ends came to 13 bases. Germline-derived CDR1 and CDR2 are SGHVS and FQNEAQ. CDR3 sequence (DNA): TGTGCCAGCAGCGCCAGGGGTCTCGACTATGGCTACACCTTC. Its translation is CASSARGLDYGYTF.

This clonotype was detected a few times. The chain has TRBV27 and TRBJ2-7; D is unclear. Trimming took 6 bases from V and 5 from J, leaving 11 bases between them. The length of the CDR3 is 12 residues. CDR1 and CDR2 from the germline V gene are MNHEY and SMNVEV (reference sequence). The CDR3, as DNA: TGTGCCAGCAGCCAAGAATTCAACGAGCAGTACGTC. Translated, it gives CASSQEFNEQYV.

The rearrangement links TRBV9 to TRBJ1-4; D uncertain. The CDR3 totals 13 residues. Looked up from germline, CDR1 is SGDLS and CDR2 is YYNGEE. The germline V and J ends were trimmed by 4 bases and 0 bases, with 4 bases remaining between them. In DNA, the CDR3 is TGTGCCAGCAGCCCAACAACTAATGAAAAACTGTTTTTT. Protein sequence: CASSPTTNEKLFF. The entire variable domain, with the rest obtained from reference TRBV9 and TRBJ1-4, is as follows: DSGVTQTPKHLITATGQRVTLRCSPRSGDLSVYWYQQSLDQGLQFLIQYYNGEERAKGNILERFSAQQFPDLHSELNLSSLELGDSALYFCASSPTTNEKLFFGSGTQLSVL.

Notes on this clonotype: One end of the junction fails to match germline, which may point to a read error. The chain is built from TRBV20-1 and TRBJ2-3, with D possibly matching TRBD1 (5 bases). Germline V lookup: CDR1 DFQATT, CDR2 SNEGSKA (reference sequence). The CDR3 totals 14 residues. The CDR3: CSVDRAGNTHTQYF. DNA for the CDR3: TGCAGCGTTGACCGGGCAGGGAACACACATACGCAGTATTTT.

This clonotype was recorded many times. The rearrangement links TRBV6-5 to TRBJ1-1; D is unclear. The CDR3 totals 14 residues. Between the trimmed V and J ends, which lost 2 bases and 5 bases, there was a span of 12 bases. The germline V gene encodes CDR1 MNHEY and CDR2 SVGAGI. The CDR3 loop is CASSYIARRTEAFF. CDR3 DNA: TGTGCCAGCAGTTACATAGCCCGGCGGACTGAAGCTTTCTTT.

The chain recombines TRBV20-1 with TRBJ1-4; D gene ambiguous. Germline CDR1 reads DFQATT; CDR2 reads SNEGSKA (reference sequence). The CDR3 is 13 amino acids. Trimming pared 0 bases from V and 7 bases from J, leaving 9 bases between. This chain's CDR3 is CSARESSSEKLFF. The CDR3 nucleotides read TGCAGTGCTAGAGAGTCTAGCAGTGAAAAACTGTTTTTT.

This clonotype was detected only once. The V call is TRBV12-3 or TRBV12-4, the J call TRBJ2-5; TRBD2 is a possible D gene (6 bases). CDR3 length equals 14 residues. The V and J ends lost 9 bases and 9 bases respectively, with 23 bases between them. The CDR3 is CASTPTSPRGAQYF. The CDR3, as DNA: TGTGCCAGTACCCCGACTAGTCCCCGTGGGGCCCAGTACTTC.

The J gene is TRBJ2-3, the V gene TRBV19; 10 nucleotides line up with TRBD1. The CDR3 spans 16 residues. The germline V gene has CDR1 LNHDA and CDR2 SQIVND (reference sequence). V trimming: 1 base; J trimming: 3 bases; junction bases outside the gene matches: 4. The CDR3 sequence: CASSIGDRGRTDTQYF. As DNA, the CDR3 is TGTGCCAGTAGTATAGGCGACAGGGGGCGAACAGATACGCAGTATTTT.

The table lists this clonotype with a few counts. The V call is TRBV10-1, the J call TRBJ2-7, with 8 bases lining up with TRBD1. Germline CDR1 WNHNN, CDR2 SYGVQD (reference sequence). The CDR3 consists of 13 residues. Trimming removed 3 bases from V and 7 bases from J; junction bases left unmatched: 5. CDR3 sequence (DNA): TGCGCCAGCAGTGAAGACAGGGGTTGGGAGCAGTACTTC. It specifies CASSEDRGWEQYF.

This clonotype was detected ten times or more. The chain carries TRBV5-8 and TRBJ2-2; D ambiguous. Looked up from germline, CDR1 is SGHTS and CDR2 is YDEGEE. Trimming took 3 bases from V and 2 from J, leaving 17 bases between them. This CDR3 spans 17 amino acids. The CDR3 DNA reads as TGTGCCAGCAGCTATATCCTGGGAAGTATTAACACCGGGGAGCTGTTTTTT. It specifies CASSYILGSINTGELFF. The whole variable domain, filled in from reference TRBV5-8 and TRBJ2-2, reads EAGVTQSPTHLIKTRGQQATLRCSPISGHTSVYWYQQALGLGLQFLLWYDEGEERNRGNFPPRFSGRQFPNYSSELNVNALELEDSALYLCASSYILGSINTGELFFGEGSRLTVL.

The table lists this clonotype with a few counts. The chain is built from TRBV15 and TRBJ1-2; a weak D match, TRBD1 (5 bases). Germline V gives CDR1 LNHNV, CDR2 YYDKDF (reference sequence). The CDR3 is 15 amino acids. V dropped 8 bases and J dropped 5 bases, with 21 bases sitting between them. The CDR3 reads CATGKPGGFGYGYTF. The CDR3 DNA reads TGTGCCACCGGAAAGCCTGGGGGATTTGGGTATGGCTACACCTTC.

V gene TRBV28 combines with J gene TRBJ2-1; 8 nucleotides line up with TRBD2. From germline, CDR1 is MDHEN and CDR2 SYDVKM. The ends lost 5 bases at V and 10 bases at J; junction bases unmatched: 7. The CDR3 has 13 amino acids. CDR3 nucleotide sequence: TGTGCCAGCAGTCCGGGACTAGGGGTAGAGCAGTTCTTC. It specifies CASSPGLGVEQFF.

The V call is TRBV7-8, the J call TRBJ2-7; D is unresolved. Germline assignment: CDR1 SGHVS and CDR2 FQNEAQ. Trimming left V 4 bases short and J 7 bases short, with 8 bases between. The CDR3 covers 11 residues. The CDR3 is CASSSSGEQYF. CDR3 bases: TGTGCCAGCAGCTCTTCCGGGGAGCAGTACTTC.

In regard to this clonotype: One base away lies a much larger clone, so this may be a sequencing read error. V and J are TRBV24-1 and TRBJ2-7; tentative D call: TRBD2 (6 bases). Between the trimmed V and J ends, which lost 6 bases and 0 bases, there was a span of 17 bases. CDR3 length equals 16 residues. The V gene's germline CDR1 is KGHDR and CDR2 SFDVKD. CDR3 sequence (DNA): TGTGCCACCAGTATCCCCGGGACTGGCCACTCCTACGAGCAGTACTTC. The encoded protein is CATSIPGTGHSYEQYF.

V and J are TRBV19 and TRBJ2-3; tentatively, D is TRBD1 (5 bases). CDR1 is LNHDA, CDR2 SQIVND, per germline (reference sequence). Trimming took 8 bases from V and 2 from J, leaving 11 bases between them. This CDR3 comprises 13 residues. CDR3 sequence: CASSAGNTDTQYF. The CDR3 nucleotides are TGTGCCAGTTCAGCAGGGAACACAGATACGCAGTATTTT.

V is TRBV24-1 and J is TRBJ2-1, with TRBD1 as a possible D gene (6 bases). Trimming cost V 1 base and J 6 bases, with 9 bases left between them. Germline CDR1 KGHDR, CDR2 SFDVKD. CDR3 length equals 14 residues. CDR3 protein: CATSDLSQGNEQFF. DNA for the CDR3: TGTGCCACCAGTGATTTATCACAGGGCAATGAGCAGTTCTTC.

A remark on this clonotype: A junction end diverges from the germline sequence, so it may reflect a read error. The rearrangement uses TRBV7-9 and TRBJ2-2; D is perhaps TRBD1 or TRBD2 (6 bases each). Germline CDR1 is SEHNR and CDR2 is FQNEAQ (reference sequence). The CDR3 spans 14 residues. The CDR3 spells CASSQRGGTGELFF. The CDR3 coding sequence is TGTGCCAGCAGCCAGAGAGGGGGGACCGGGGAGTTGTTTTTT.

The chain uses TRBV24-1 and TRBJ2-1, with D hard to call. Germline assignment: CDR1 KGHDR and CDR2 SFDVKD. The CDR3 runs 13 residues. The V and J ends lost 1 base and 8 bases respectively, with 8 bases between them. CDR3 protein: CATSDFQGHEQFF. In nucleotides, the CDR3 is TGTGCCACCAGTGATTTTCAAGGGCATGAGCAGTTCTTC.